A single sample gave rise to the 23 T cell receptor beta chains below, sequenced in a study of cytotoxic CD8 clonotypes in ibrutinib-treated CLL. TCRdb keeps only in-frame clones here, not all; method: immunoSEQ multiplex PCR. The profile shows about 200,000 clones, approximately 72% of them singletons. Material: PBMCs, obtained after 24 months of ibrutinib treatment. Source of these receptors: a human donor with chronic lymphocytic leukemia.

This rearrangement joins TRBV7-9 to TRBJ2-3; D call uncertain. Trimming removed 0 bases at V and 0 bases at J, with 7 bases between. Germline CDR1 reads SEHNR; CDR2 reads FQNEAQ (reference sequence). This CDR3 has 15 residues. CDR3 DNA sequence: TGTGCCAGCAGCTTAGCCCTGGTCAGCACAGATACGCAGTATTTT. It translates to CASSLALVSTDTQYF.

CDR3 in DNA: TGCGCCAGCAGCCAAGAAAATGCAGATACGCAGTATTTT. Residues: CASSQENADTQYF. The rearrangement joins TRBV4-3 to TRBJ2-3; D unclear. Per germline, CDR1 LGHNA and CDR2 YSLEER. Trimming took 0 bases from V and 4 from J, leaving 5 bases between them. CDR3 length equals 13 residues.

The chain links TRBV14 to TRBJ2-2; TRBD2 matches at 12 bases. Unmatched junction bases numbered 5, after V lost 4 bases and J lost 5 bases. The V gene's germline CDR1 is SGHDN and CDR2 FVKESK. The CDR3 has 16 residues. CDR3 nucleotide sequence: TGTGCCAGCAGCCCCGTTCTAGCGGGAGGGACCGGGGAGCTGTTTTTT. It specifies CASSPVLAGGTGELFF.

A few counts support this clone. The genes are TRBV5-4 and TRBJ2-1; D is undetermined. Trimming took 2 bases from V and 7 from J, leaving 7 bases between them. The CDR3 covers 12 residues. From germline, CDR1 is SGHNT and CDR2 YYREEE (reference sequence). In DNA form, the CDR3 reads TGTGCCAGCAGCTTCGGACCAAATGAGCAGTTCTTC. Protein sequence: CASSFGPNEQFF. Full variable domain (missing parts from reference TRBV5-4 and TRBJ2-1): ETGVTQSPTHLIKTRGQQVTLRCSSQSGHNTVSWYQQALGQGPQFIFQYYREEENGRGNFPPRFSGLQFPNYSSELNVNALELDDSALYLCASSFGPNEQFFGPGTRLTVL.

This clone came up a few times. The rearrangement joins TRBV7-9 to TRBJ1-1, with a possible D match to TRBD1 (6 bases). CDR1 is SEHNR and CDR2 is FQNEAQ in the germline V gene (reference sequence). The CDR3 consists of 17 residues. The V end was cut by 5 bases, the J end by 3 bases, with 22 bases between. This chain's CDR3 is CASSLQGTPWGDTEAFF. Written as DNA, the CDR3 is TGTGCCAGCAGCCTCCAAGGGACACCTTGGGGCGACACTGAAGCTTTCTTT. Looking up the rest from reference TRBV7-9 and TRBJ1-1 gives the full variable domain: DTGVSQNPRHKITKRGQNVTFRCDPISEHNRLYWYRQTLGQGPEFLTYFQNEAQLEKSRLLSDRFSAERPKGSFSTLEIQRTEQGDSAMYLCASSLQGTPWGDTEAFFGQGTRLTVV.

The CDR3 nucleotides read TGTGCCAGTAGTCCCCACCTGGTCGATGAGCAGTTCTTC. This codes for CASSPHLVDEQFF. The J gene is TRBJ2-1, the V gene TRBV19; D not resolved. V lost 5 bases and J lost 8, with 13 bases in between. The germline gives CDR1 LNHDA, CDR2 SQIVND (reference sequence). This CDR3 region has 13 residues.

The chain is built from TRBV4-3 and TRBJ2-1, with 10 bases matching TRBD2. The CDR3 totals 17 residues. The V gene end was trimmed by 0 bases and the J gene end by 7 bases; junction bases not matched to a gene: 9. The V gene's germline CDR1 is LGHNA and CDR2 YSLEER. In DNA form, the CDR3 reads TGCGCCAGCAGCCAAGACCCCCTAGCGGGAGCCTCGAATGAGCAGTTCTTC. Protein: CASSQDPLAGASNEQFF.

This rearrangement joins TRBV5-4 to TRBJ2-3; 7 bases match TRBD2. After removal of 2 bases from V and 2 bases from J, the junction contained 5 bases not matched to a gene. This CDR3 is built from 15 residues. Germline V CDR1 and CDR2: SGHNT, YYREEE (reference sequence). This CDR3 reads CASSFPAGVTDTQYF. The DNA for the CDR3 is TGTGCCAGCAGCTTTCCGGCGGGAGTCACAGATACGCAGTATTTT.

As DNA, the CDR3 is TGCGCCAGCAGCCTGGGGGCAGGGGTTGTGGACTATGGCTACACCTTC. Translated: CASSLGAGVVDYGYTF. The chain has TRBV5-1 and TRBJ1-2; possibly TRBD1 for D (6 bases). The ends were cut back, 4 bases at V and 3 bases at J, with 19 bases in the middle. CDR1 is SGHRS and CDR2 is YFSETQ in the germline V gene. There are 16 residues in the CDR3.

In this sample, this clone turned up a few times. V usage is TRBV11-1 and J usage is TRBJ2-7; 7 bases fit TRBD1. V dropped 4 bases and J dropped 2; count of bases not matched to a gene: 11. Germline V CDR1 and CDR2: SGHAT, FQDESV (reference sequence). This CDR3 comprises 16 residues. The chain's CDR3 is CASSYDRDSLAYEQYF. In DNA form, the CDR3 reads TGTGCCAGCAGCTACGACCGGGACAGTTTAGCCTACGAGCAGTACTTC.

CDR3 nucleotide sequence: TGTGCCAGCAGCCGGACTAGCGGAAGAGAGCAGTACTTC. This gives the protein CASSRTSGREQYF. This chain joins TRBV6-5 and TRBJ2-7; 10 positions match TRBD2. V dropped 6 bases and J dropped 7; count of bases not matched to a gene: 6. CDR3 length: 13 amino acids. Germline CDR1 MNHEY, CDR2 SVGAGI.

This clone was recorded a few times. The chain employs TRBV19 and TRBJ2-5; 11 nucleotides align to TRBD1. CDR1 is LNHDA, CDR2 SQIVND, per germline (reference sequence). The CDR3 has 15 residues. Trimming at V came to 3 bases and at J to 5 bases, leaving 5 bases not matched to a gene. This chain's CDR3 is CASSIRTGGLETQYF. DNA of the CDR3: TGTGCCAGTAGTATCCGGACAGGGGGCCTCGAGACCCAGTACTTC.

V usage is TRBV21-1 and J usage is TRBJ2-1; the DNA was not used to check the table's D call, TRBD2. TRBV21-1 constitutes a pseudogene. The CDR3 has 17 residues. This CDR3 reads CASSNWSLRSSYNEQFF. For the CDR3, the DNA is TGTGCCAGCAGCAATTGGAGCCTTAGGAGCTCCTACAATGAGCAGTTCTTC.

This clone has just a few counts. CDR3: CASSPGQYSNQPQHF. For the CDR3, the DNA is TGTGCCAGCAGCCCGGGGCAGTATAGCAATCAGCCCCAGCATTTT. The chain is built from TRBV7-6 and TRBJ1-5; possible D gene TRBD1, 5 bases. CDR1 SGHVS and CDR2 FNYEAQ come from the germline V gene. V shed 5 bases and J shed 0 bases, with 11 bases lying between them. The CDR3 contains 15 residues.

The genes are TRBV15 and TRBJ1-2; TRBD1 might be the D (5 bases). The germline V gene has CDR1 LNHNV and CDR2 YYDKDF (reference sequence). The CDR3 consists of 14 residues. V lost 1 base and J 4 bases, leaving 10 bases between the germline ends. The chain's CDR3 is CATSRARGGYGYTF. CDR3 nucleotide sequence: TGTGCCACCAGCAGAGCCCGGGGCGGCTATGGCTACACCTTC.

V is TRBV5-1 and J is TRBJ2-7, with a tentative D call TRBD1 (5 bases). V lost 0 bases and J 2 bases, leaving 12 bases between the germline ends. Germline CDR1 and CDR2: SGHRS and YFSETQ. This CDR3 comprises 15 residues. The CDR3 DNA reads TGCGCCAGCAGCTTGGGGCTAACAGGTACCTACGAGCAGTACTTC. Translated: CASSLGLTGTYEQYF. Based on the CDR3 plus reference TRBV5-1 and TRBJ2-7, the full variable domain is KAGVTQTPRYLIKTRGQQVTLSCSPISGHRSVSWYQQTPGQGLQFLFEYFSETQRNKGNFPGRFSGRQFSNSRSEMNVSTLELGDSALYLCASSLGLTGTYEQYFGPGTRLTVT.

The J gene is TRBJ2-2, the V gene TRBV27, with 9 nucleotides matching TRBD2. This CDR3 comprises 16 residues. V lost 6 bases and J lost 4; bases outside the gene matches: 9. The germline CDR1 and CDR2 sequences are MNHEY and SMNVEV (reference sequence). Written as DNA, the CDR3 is TGTGCCAGCAGCCGACCGGGACTAGCTACCACCGGGGAGCTGTTTTTT. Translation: CASSRPGLATTGELFF.

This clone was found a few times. As DNA, the CDR3 is TGTGCCAGCAGCTTAAGGGGGATTGTCACTGAAGCTTTCTTT. Translation gives CASSLRGIVTEAFF. The chain employs TRBV7-2 and TRBJ1-1; D possibly corresponds to TRBD1 (6 bases). The V end was cut by 2 bases, the J end by 4 bases, with 11 bases between. CDR1 is SGHTA and CDR2 is FQGNSA in the germline V gene. The CDR3 sequence is 14 residues long. The complete variable domain, with remaining parts taken from reference TRBV7-2 and TRBJ1-1, reads GAGVSQSPSNKVTEKGKDVELRCDPISGHTALYWYRQSLGQGLEFLIYFQGNSAPDKSGLPSDRFSAERTGGSVSTLTIQRTQQEDSAVYLCASSLRGIVTEAFFGQGTRLTVV.

CDR3 nucleotide sequence: TGTGCCAGCAGCGTAGGGATCGGCTCCTACGAGCAGTACTTC. Its protein is CASSVGIGSYEQYF. The rearrangement joins TRBV9 to TRBJ2-7, with unresolved D. The CDR3 loop spans 14 amino acids. V was shortened by 0 bases and J by 0 bases, with 7 bases between the two germline ends. Per the germline V gene, CDR1 is SGDLS and CDR2 is YYNGEE.

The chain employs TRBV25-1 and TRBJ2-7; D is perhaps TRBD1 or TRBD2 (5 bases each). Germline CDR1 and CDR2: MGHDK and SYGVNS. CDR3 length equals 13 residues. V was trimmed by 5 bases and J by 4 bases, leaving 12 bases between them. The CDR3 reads CASSYRDDYEQYF. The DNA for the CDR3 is TGTGCCAGCAGTTACCGGGACGATTACGAGCAGTACTTC.

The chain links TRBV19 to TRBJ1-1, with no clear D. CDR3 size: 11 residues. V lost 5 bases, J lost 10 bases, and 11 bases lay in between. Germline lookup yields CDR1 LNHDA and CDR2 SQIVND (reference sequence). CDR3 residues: CASSPSYGAFF. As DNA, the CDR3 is TGTGCCAGTAGTCCTAGCTACGGAGCTTTCTTT.

The CDR3 is CASSPRSGSTDTQYF. For the CDR3, the DNA is TGTGCCAGCAGCCCACGATCCGGGAGCACAGATACGCAGTATTTT. This rearrangement joins TRBV7-2 to TRBJ2-3; unclear D gene. The germline V gene has CDR1 SGHTA and CDR2 FQGNSA. CDR3 size: 15 residues. Trimming shortened V by 5 bases and J by 0 bases, and 12 bases separated the two germline ends.

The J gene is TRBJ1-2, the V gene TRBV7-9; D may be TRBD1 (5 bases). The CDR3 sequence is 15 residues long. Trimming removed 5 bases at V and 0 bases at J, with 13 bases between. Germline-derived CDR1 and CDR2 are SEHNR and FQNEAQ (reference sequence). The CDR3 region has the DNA TGTGCCAGCAGCAGACGGGACGGATCTAACTATGGCTACACCTTC. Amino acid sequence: CASSRRDGSNYGYTF.